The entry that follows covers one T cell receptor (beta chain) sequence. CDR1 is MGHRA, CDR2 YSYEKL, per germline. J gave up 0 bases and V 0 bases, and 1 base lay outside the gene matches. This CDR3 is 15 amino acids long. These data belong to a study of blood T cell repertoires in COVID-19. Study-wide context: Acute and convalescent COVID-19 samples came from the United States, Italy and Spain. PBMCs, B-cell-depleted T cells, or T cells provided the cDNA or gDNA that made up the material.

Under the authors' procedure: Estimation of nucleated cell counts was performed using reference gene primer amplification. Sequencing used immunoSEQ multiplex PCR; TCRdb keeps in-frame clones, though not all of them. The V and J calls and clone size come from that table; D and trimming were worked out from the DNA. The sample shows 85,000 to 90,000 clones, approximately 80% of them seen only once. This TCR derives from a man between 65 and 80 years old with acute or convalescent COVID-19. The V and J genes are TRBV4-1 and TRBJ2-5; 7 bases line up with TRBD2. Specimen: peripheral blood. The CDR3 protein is CASSQDRGDQETQYF. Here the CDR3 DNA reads TGCGCCAGCAGCCAAGATCGGGGGGACCAAGAGACCCAGTACTTC.